A single sample is the source of the 12 T cell receptor beta chains below, sequenced in a study of control samples from healthy donors and cancer patients. This table comes from immunoSEQ multiplex PCR, and its TCRdb copy is limited to in-frame clones, with some not included. The data show 150,000 or so clones, about 93% seen once. Material for sequencing was PBMCs. These receptors were collected from a man in his sixties with colorectal cancer.

The J gene is TRBJ2-5, the V gene TRBV7-9, with D possibly TRBD1 on 6 matching bases. Germline-derived CDR1 and CDR2 are SEHNR and FQNEAQ (reference sequence). The length of the CDR3 is 14 residues. V was pared by 5 bases and J by 2 bases, with 12 bases between. The CDR3 DNA reads TGTGCCAGCAGCCCAAACAGGGTTCAAGAGACCCAGTACTTC. It specifies CASSPNRVQETQYF.

The V gene is TRBV18, the J gene TRBJ1-6; D is undetermined. Per germline, CDR1 KGHSH and CDR2 LQKENI. Trimming stripped 2 bases from V and 5 bases from J, with 13 bases between. This CDR3 contains 16 residues. CDR3 DNA sequence: TGTGCCAGCTCACCAAAAGGGTCTTCGGATAATTCACCCCTCCACTTT. It translates to CASSPKGSSDNSPLHF.

The table lists this clone with a few counts. The genes are TRBV3-1 (or the pseudogene TRBV3-2) and TRBJ2-5; D may correspond to TRBD1 or TRBD2 (5 bases each). Per germline, CDR1 LGHDT and CDR2 YNNKEL (reference sequence). V was cut by 9 bases and J by 5 bases, with 19 bases left in between. The CDR3 has 14 amino acids. The CDR3 coding sequence is TGTGCCAGGCCGGGACCCTCAGCGAGGGAGACCCAGTACTTC. As protein: CARPGPSARETQYF.

The chain is built from TRBV27 and TRBJ2-3; 9 bases match TRBD2. The trim removed 4 bases at V and 3 bases at J, leaving 8 bases unmatched. Germline loops: CDR1 MNHEY, CDR2 SMNVEV (reference sequence). The CDR3 contains 16 residues. In nucleotides, the CDR3 is TGTGCCAGCAGTTACGGCGGGGGGGCCTGGACAGATACGCAGTATTTT. Protein product: CASSYGGGAWTDTQYF.

This clone was observed a single time. The J gene is TRBJ1-6, the V gene TRBV5-4; D remains ambiguous. Looked up from germline, CDR1 is SGHNT and CDR2 is YYREEE (reference sequence). Trimming took 4 bases from V and 10 from J, leaving 9 bases between them. CDR3 size: 12 residues. CDR3 sequence (DNA): TGTGCCAGCAGCGGCCCGGGATCACCCCTCCACTTT. Protein product: CASSGPGSPLHF.

The chain carries TRBV29-1 and TRBJ1-2; 9 bases map to TRBD1. This CDR3 region has 13 residues. Per the germline V gene, CDR1 is SQVTM and CDR2 is ANQGSEA. The junction had 4 bases not matched to a gene; V was cut back by 5 bases and J by 3 bases. The CDR3 here is CSVRTGAHYGYTF. The CDR3 DNA reads TGCAGCGTTAGGACAGGGGCCCACTATGGCTACACCTTC. The whole variable domain, remainder taken from reference TRBV29-1 and TRBJ1-2, is SAVISQKPSRDICQRGTSLTIQCQVDSQVTMMFWYRQQPGQSLTLIATANQGSEATYESGFVIDKFPISRPNLTFSTLTVSNMSPEDSSIYLCSVRTGAHYGYTFGSGTRLTVV.

The chain has TRBV7-9 and TRBJ1-1; the D is unclear. The length of the CDR3 is 13 residues. The V and J ends lost 1 base and 9 bases respectively, with 12 bases between them. Per germline, CDR1 SEHNR and CDR2 FQNEAQ (reference sequence). DNA of the CDR3: TGTGCCAGCAGCTTAGGGGCTACTCCGAAAGCTTTCTTT. This sequence encodes CASSLGATPKAFF.

The chain recombines TRBV19 with TRBJ1-1, with D perhaps matching TRBD1 (6 bases). CDR3 length equals 14 residues. V lost 4 bases and J 3 bases, leaving 12 bases between the germline ends. The germline CDR1 and CDR2 sequences are LNHDA and SQIVND (reference sequence). Here the CDR3 DNA reads TGTGCCAGTAGTACCCTGGGGGGCGACACTGAAGCTTTCTTT. This encodes CASSTLGGDTEAFF.

This clone was detected only once. The rearrangement joins TRBV19 to TRBJ1-1, with a tentative D call TRBD1 (5 bases). CDR3 length: 13 amino acids. V was trimmed by 3 bases and J by 4 bases, leaving 9 bases between them. Germline V lookup: CDR1 LNHDA, CDR2 SQIVND (reference sequence). This CDR3 reads CASSIGGPTEAFF. DNA of the CDR3: TGTGCCAGTAGTATCGGGGGACCCACTGAAGCTTTCTTT.

The chain is built from TRBV5-1 and TRBJ2-7, with D possibly TRBD2 on 5 matching bases. CDR3 length: 13 amino acids. V lost 2 bases and J lost 3, with 9 bases in between. Germline values: CDR1 SGHRS, CDR2 YFSETQ. CDR3 region: CASSFSALYEQYF. CDR3 coding DNA: TGCGCCAGCAGCTTTAGCGCGCTCTACGAGCAGTACTTC.

In regard to this clone: The junction and the germline gene differ at one end; a read error may be behind it. V usage is TRBV7-2 and J usage is TRBJ2-7, with D maybe TRBD2 (5 bases). Looked up from germline, CDR1 is SGHTA and CDR2 is FQGNSA. This CDR3 is 12 amino acids long. DNA of the CDR3: TGTGCCAGCAGCTTAGACGGTCGGGGAATTATTTTC. Its translation: CASSLDGRGIIF.

The V and J genes are TRBV5-8 and TRBJ2-7; TRBD2 agrees at 8 bases. Germline V gene sequence: CDR1 SGHTS, CDR2 YDEGEE. The CDR3 has 15 residues. The V gene end was trimmed by 2 bases and the J gene end by 2 bases; junction bases not matched to a gene: 6. The CDR3 region is CASSFQAGATYEQYF. CDR3 sequence (DNA): TGTGCCAGCAGCTTTCAAGCGGGGGCGACCTACGAGCAGTACTTC.